Shown below are 10 T cell receptor beta chains from a single sample sequenced in a study of blood T cell repertoires in COVID-19. The repertoire was sequenced with immunoSEQ multiplex PCR; TCRdb's copy has only in-frame clones and lacks some. The table lists just over 300,000 clones, more than 75% of them singletons, with about 4% in the top ten. Input material: PBMCs or T cells enriched from blood (not recorded which). These receptors were taken from a young man who had recovered from COVID-19.

This clone was seen many times. The gene calls are TRBV6-4 and TRBJ2-3; D may be TRBD1 (6 bases). Trimming pared 8 bases from V and 2 bases from J, leaving 11 bases between. The germline CDR1 and CDR2 sequences are MRHNA and SNTAGT. The CDR3 spans 13 residues. Here the CDR3 reads CASGEGHTDTQYF. DNA of the CDR3: TGTGCCAGCGGAGAGGGACACACAGATACGCAGTATTTT.

In this sample, this clone turned up once. The rearrangement joins TRBV30 to TRBJ1-5, with 9 positions matching TRBD1. Germline lookup yields CDR1 GTSNPN and CDR2 SVGIG (reference sequence). This CDR3 contains 15 residues. V lost 5 bases and J lost 1; bases outside the gene matches: 6. Here the CDR3 DNA reads TGTGCCTGGGGGGAACAGGGGGCGAGCAATCAGCCCCAGCATTTT. Amino acid sequence: CAWGEQGASNQPQHF.

The chain carries TRBV6-5 and TRBJ1-1; TRBD1 aligns across 8 bases. V dropped 5 bases and J dropped 4; count of bases not matched to a gene: 6. Germline V gene data show CDR1 as MNHEY and CDR2 as SVGAGI. The CDR3 totals 14 residues. The CDR3 DNA reads as TGTGCCAGCAGTACGGACAGGGTCGGCACTGAAGCTTTCTTT. This encodes CASSTDRVGTEAFF.

This chain uses TRBV4-1 with TRBJ2-7; 7 bases are a match to TRBD2. This CDR3 spans 16 amino acids. Germline CDR1 and CDR2: MGHRA and YSYEKL. The trim removed 4 bases at V and 0 bases at J, leaving 9 bases unmatched. The CDR3 is CASSRLRGLGSYEQYF. The CDR3 coding sequence is TGCGCCAGCAGCCGCCTGCGGGGGTTGGGCTCCTACGAGCAGTACTTC.

The rearrangement links TRBV3-1 (or the pseudogene TRBV3-2) to TRBJ1-1; no definite D call. This CDR3 is 15 amino acids long. Trimming took off 0 bases at V and 4 bases at J, with 12 bases between the two ends. Germline loops: CDR1 LGHDT, CDR2 YNNKEL (reference sequence). The CDR3 protein is CASSQELGMSTEAFF. In DNA form, the CDR3 reads TGTGCCAGCAGCCAAGAGCTAGGTATGAGCACTGAAGCTTTCTTT.

This chain connects TRBV27 to TRBJ2-2; D gene ambiguous. Germline lookup yields CDR1 MNHEY and CDR2 SMNVEV (reference sequence). This CDR3 contains 11 residues. V dropped 8 bases and J dropped 3 bases, with 4 bases sitting between them. The DNA for the CDR3 is TGTGCCAGCCTACACACCGGGGAGCTGTTTTTT. It yields the protein CASLHTGELFF.

J is TRBJ2-5 and V is TRBV27, with 9 positions matching TRBD2. The junction had 4 bases not matched to a gene; V was cut back by 10 bases and J by 4 bases. CDR1 and CDR2 (germline): MNHEY, SMNVEV (reference sequence). This CDR3 has 12 residues. The CDR3 protein is CATKAGGETQYF. CDR3 nucleotide sequence: TGTGCCACCAAAGCGGGAGGAGAGACCCAGTACTTC.

This chain connects TRBV24-1 to TRBJ2-2; TRBD1 aligns across 8 bases. J was trimmed by 1 base and V by 10 bases; bases with no gene match: 4. CDR3 length: 14 residues. From germline, CDR1 is KGHDR and CDR2 SFDVKD. In DNA, the CDR3 is TGTGCCACGACGACAGGGGAGAACACCGGGGAGCTGTTTTTT. The encoded protein is CATTTGENTGELFF.

The chain uses TRBV6-4 and TRBJ2-5; TRBD1 might be the D (5 bases). In germline, CDR1 is MRHNA, CDR2 SNTAGT. Trimming cost V 3 bases and J 0 bases, with 8 bases left between them. The CDR3 spans 14 residues. CDR3 bases: TGTGCCAGCAGTGAGCAGGGAAACCAAGAGACCCAGTACTTC. It translates to CASSEQGNQETQYF.

The gene calls are TRBV19 and TRBJ2-1; 9 positions match TRBD2. This CDR3 spans 15 amino acids. CDR1 and CDR2 (germline): LNHDA, SQIVND (reference sequence). Trimming took 6 bases from V and 8 from J; bases not matched to a gene: 11. CDR3 amino acids: CASSRLAVNVDEQFF. CDR3 DNA: TGTGCCAGTAGCAGACTAGCGGTTAACGTCGATGAGCAGTTCTTC.